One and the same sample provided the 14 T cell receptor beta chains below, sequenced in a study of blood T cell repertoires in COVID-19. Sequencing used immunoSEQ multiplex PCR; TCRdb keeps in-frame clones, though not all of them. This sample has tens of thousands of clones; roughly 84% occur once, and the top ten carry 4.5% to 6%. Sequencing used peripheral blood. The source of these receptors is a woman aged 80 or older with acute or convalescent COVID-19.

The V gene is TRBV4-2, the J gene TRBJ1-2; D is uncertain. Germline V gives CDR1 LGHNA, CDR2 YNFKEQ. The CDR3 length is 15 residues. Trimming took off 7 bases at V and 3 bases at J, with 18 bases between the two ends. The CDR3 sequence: CASNVDRFEDYGYTF. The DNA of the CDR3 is TGTGCCAGCAACGTCGACCGATTTGAGGACTATGGCTACACCTTC.

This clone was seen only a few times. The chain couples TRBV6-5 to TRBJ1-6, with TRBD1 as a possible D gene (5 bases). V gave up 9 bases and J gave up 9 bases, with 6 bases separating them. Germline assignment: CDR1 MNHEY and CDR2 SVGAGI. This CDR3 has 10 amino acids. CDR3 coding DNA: TGTGCCAGGGACACTTCACCCCTCCACTTT. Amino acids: CARDTSPLHF.

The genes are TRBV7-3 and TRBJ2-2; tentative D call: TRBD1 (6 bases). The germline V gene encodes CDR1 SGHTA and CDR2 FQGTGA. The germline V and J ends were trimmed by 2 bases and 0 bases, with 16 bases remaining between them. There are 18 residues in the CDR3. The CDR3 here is CASSLLPGTGTNTGELFF. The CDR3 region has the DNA TGTGCCAGCAGCTTACTTCCGGGTACAGGGACGAACACCGGGGAGCTGTTTTTT.

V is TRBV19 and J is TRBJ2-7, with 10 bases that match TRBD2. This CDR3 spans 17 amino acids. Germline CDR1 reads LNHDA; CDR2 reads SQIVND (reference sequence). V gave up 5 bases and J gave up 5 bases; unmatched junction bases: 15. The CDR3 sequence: CASSPGLAAWSGDEQYF. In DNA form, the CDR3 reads TGTGCCAGTAGTCCAGGACTAGCGGCCTGGAGCGGCGACGAGCAGTACTTC.

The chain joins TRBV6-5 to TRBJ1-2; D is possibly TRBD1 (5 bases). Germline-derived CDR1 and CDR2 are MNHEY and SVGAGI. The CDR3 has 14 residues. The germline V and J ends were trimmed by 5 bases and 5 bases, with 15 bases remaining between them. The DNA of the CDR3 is TGTGCCAGCAGTACTAAGGGGATAGGGTATGGCTACACCTTC. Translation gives CASSTKGIGYGYTF.

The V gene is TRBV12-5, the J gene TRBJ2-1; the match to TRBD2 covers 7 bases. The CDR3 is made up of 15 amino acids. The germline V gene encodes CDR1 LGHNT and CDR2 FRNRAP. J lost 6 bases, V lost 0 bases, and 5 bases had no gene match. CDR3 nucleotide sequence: TGTGCTAGTGGTTTGGTACTCGGCGGGAGCAATGAGCAGTTCTTC. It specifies CASGLVLGGSNEQFF.

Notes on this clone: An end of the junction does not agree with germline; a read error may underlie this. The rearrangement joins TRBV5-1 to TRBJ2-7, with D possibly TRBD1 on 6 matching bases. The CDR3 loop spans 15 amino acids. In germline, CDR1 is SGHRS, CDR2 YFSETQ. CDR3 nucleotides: TGCGCCAGCAGCTCCGAACCGGGACACAAGTACGGGCAGTACTTC. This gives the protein CASSSEPGHKYGQYF.

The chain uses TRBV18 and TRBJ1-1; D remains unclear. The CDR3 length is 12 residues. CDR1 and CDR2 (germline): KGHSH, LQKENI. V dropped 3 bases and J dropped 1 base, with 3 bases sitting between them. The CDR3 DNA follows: TGTGCCAGCTCACCCAAGAACACTGAAGCTTTCTTT. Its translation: CASSPKNTEAFF.

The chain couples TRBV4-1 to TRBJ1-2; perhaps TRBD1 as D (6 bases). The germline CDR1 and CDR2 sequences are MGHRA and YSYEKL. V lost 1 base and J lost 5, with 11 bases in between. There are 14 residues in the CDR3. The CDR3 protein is CASSQAGDTYGYTF. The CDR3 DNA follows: TGCGCCAGCAGCCAAGCCGGGGACACATATGGCTACACCTTC.

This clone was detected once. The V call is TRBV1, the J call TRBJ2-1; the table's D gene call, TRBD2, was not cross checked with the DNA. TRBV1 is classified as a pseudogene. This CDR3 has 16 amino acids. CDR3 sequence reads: CTSSQPDGSLRNEQFF. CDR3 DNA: TGCACCAGCAGCCAACCAGACGGATCTCTGCGGAATGAGCAGTTCTTC.

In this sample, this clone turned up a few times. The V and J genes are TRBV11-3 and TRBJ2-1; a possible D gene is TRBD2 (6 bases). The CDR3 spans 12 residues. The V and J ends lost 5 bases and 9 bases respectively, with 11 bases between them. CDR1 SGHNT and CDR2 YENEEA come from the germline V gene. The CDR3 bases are TGTGCCAGCAGCACGGGAGTAACTGAGCAGTTCTTC. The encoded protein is CASSTGVTEQFF.

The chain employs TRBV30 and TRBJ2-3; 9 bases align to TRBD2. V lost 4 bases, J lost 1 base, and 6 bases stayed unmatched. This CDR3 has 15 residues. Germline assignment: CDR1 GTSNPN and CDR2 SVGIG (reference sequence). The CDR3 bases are TGTGCCTGGATAGAGAAGCGGGGGGGCACAGATACGCAGTATTTT. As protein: CAWIEKRGGTDTQYF.

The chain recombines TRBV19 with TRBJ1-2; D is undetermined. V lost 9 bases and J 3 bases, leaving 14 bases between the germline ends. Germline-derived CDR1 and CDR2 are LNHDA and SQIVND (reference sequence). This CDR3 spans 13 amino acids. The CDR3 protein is CASSERDYYGYTF. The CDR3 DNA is TGTGCCAGCTCGGAGAGGGATTACTATGGCTACACCTTC. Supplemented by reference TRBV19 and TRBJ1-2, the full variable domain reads DGGITQSPKYLFRKEGQNVTLSCEQNLNHDAMYWYRQDPGQGLRLIYYSQIVNDFQKGDIAEGYSVSREKKESFPLTVTSAQKNPTAFYLCASSERDYYGYTFGSGTRLTVV.

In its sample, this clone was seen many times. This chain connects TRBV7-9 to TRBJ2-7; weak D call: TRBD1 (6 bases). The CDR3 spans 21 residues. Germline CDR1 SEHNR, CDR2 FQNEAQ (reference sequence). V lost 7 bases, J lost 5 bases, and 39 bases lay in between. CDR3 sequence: CASTPPLGERKQGGKTHEQYF. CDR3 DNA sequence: TGTGCCAGCACCCCACCCCTGGGAGAGCGTAAACAGGGTGGGAAAACCCACGAGCAGTACTTC. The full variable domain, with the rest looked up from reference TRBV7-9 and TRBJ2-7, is DTGVSQNPRHKITKRGQNVTFRCDPISEHNRLYWYRQTLGQGPEFLTYFQNEAQLEKSRLLSDRFSAERPKGSFSTLEIQRTEQGDSAMYLCASTPPLGERKQGGKTHEQYFGPGTRLTVT.